Listed here are 18 T cell receptor beta chains from one sample, sequenced in a study of blood T cell repertoires in COVID-19. Libraries were prepared by immunoSEQ multiplex PCR; TCRdb keeps only in-frame clonotypes and omits some of them. The sample comprises over 350,000 clones, approximately 90% of which are singletons, and 0.86% rests with the top ten. The sequencing input was PBMCs or T cells enriched from blood (not recorded which). These receptors were taken from a woman aged 40 to 50 who had been exposed to COVID-19.

Here the CDR3 DNA reads TGCGCCAGCAGCCAAGGGGGGGTCCCCTCGGATACGCAGTATTTT. Its protein product is CASSQGGVPSDTQYF. The chain joins TRBV4-3 to TRBJ2-3, with a possible D match to TRBD2 (6 bases). CDR1 is LGHNA, CDR2 YSLEER, per germline. The CDR3 extends over 15 amino acids. V lost 1 base and J lost 6, with 14 bases in between.

J is TRBJ1-2 and V is TRBV28; D not certain. The V end lost 9 bases, the J end lost 7 bases, and 21 bases lay between the germline ends. The CDR3 sequence is 14 residues long. Germline CDR1 MDHEN, CDR2 SYDVKM. The CDR3 DNA sequence: TGTGCCAGTTCGGGGTCCCCGCGAATGGGTGGCTACACCTTC. Its protein is CASSGSPRMGGYTF.

The chain employs TRBV19 and TRBJ1-1; unclear D gene. V was pared by 5 bases and J by 0 bases, with 13 bases between. The germline gives CDR1 LNHDA, CDR2 SQIVND (reference sequence). CDR3 length equals 15 residues. CDR3 residues: CASSLGLTLNTEAFF. DNA of the CDR3: TGTGCCAGTAGTCTCGGTTTGACATTGAACACTGAAGCTTTCTTT.

V gene TRBV30 combines with J gene TRBJ2-5; tentatively, D is TRBD1 (5 bases). CDR1 and CDR2 from the germline V gene are GTSNPN and SVGIG (reference sequence). V was clipped by 2 bases and J by 3 bases, with 10 bases between them. CDR3 length: 13 residues. CDR3 sequence reads: CAWSQNRKETQYF. The CDR3 DNA sequence: TGTGCCTGGAGTCAAAACAGGAAAGAGACCCAGTACTTC. The entire variable domain, with the rest obtained from reference TRBV30 and TRBJ2-5, is as follows: SQTIHQWPATLVQPVGSPLSLECTVEGTSNPNLYWYRQAAGRGLQLLFYSVGIGQISSEVPQNLSASRPQDRQFILSSKKLLLSDSGFYLCAWSQNRKETQYFGPGTRLLVL.

The chain recombines TRBV13 with TRBJ1-3; D not certain. V lost 3 bases and J lost 4, with 7 bases in between. There are 13 residues in the CDR3. Germline-derived CDR1 and CDR2 are PRHDT and FYEKMQ (reference sequence). Here the CDR3 reads CASSLMGGNTIYF. Here the CDR3 DNA reads TGTGCCAGCAGCTTGATGGGCGGAAACACCATATATTTT. The whole variable domain, filled in from reference TRBV13 and TRBJ1-3, reads AAGVIQSPRHLIKEKRETATLKCYPIPRHDTVYWYQQGPGQDPQFLISFYEKMQSDKGSIPDRFSAQQFSDYHSELNMSSLELGDSALYFCASSLMGGNTIYFGEGSWLTVV.

V usage is TRBV5-1 and J usage is TRBJ1-4; 8 bases align to TRBD1. Germline V gives CDR1 SGHRS, CDR2 YFSETQ. V shed 4 bases, J shed 2 bases, and the junction held 4 bases outside the gene matches. CDR3 length equals 15 residues. The CDR3 region is CASSTRTGTNEKLFF. In nucleotides, the CDR3 is TGCGCCAGCAGCACCAGGACAGGGACTAATGAAAAACTGTTTTTT.

The chain is built from TRBV7-9 and TRBJ2-6; 8 bases fit TRBD2. Germline V gene lookup returns CDR1 SEHNR and CDR2 FQNEAQ (reference sequence). V shed 2 bases and J 1 base; nucleotides not matched to a gene: 7. The CDR3 extends over 18 amino acids. CDR3 residues: CASSLRGGPLSGANVLTF. CDR3 DNA: TGTGCCAGCAGCTTACGGGGGGGGCCCCTGTCTGGGGCCAACGTCCTGACTTTC.

The chain has TRBV5-6 and TRBJ2-7, with D unclear. The CDR3 sequence is 12 residues long. CDR1 and CDR2 (germline): SGHDT, YYEEEE. Between the trimmed V and J ends, which lost 4 bases and 3 bases, there was a span of 8 bases. CDR3: CASSVHYYEQYF. CDR3 nucleotide sequence: TGTGCCAGCAGCGTGCACTACTACGAGCAGTACTTC.

This rearrangement joins TRBV21-1 to TRBJ2-3; the DNA was not used to check the table's D call, TRBD1. TRBV21-1 is given as a pseudogene. The CDR3 spans 17 residues. The CDR3 loop reads CASSKWDRDRVTDTQYF. CDR3 DNA: TGTGCCAGCAGCAAATGGGACCGGGACAGGGTAACAGATACGCAGTATTTT.

This clone was picked up one time. The CDR3 nucleotides read TGCAGCGTCGCCGGGGGGGGGCCTAACTATGGCTACACCTTC. Amino acids: CSVAGGGPNYGYTF. The V and J genes are TRBV29-1 and TRBJ1-2, with D possibly being TRBD1 (6 bases). Trimming cost V 6 bases and J 0 bases, with 14 bases left between them. The CDR3 is made up of 14 amino acids. The germline V gene has CDR1 SQVTM and CDR2 ANQGSEA.

This clone has a single count. The chain couples TRBV7-9 to TRBJ2-1; the match to TRBD2 covers 14 bases. This CDR3 spans 16 amino acids. J lost 9 bases, V lost 5 bases, and 9 bases had no gene match. Germline CDR1 SEHNR, CDR2 FQNEAQ (reference sequence). The CDR3 loop reads CASSTTSGRGKGEQFF. In DNA form, the CDR3 reads TGTGCCAGCAGCACGACTAGCGGGAGGGGTAAGGGTGAGCAGTTCTTC. Variable domain in full (rest from reference TRBV7-9 and TRBJ2-1): DTGVSQNPRHKITKRGQNVTFRCDPISEHNRLYWYRQTLGQGPEFLTYFQNEAQLEKSRLLSDRFSAERPKGSFSTLEIQRTEQGDSAMYLCASSTTSGRGKGEQFFGPGTRLTVL.

The chain links TRBV4-1 to TRBJ1-5; the D is unclear. Trimming pared 3 bases from V and 8 bases from J, leaving 17 bases between. This CDR3 has 15 amino acids. Germline CDR1 is MGHRA and CDR2 is YSYEKL. The CDR3, as DNA: TGCGCCAGCAGCCAGTCGACGGTAGCTCTAGAGCCCCAGCATTTT. It yields the protein CASSQSTVALEPQHF.

The chain links TRBV30 to TRBJ1-2; the D gene is possibly TRBD1 (5 bases). This CDR3 is 11 amino acids long. Per germline, CDR1 GTSNPN and CDR2 SVGIG (reference sequence). The ends were cut back, 0 bases at V and 14 bases at J, with 13 bases in the middle. The CDR3 sequence is CAWSVGGAGTF. CDR3 coding DNA: TGTGCCTGGAGTGTTGGAGGGGCGGGAACCTTC.

On this clone: Other DNA sequences of this sample code for an identical CDR3. V usage is TRBV12-3 or TRBV12-4 and J usage is TRBJ2-5; 7 positions match TRBD1. This CDR3 is 13 amino acids long. The junction had 1 base not matched to a gene; V was cut back by 5 bases and J by 1 base. In DNA, the CDR3 is TGTGCCAGCAGTCGGACAGGCCAAGAGACCCAGTACTTC. It translates to CASSRTGQETQYF.

The chain carries TRBV14 and TRBJ2-3, with D hard to call. CDR1 is SGHDN, CDR2 FVKESK, per germline. V lost 7 bases and J lost 3, with 11 bases in between. This CDR3 region has 13 residues. The CDR3 region is CASTWSATDTQYF. The CDR3, as DNA: TGTGCCAGCACCTGGTCCGCGACAGATACGCAGTATTTT.

The chain recombines TRBV11-3 with TRBJ2-7; 11 bases are shared with TRBD2. The CDR3 covers 15 residues. Germline V gene data show CDR1 as SGHNT and CDR2 as YENEEA. V shed 5 bases, J shed 4 bases, and the junction held 7 bases outside the gene matches. CDR3 nucleotide sequence: TGTGCCAGCAGCGACGTTTCTAGCGGGGGGTACGAGCAGTACTTC. It yields the protein CASSDVSSGGYEQYF.

This chain uses TRBV7-6 with TRBJ2-6; D is possibly TRBD2 (6 bases). The germline gives CDR1 SGHVS, CDR2 FNYEAQ. The CDR3 totals 15 residues. Trimming pared 5 bases from V and 2 bases from J, leaving 10 bases between. DNA for the CDR3: TGTGCCAGCAGCCTCGGGGGAGCTGGGGCCAACGTCCTGACTTTC. It codes for CASSLGGAGANVLTF. Looking up the rest from reference TRBV7-6 and TRBJ2-6 gives the full variable domain: GAGVSQSPRYKVTKRGQDVALRCDPISGHVSLYWYRQALGQGPEFLTYFNYEAQQDKSGLPNDRFSAERPEGSISTLTIQRTEQRDSAMYRCASSLGGAGANVLTFGAGSRLTVL.

The gene calls are TRBV2 and TRBJ2-7, with unresolved D. This CDR3 is built from 14 residues. Germline CDR1 and CDR2: SNHLY and FYNNEI. The ends were cut back, 2 bases at V and 0 bases at J, with 8 bases in the middle. The CDR3 here is CASSEMRHSYEQYF. The CDR3 coding sequence is TGTGCCAGCAGTGAAATGCGTCACTCCTACGAGCAGTACTTC.